The present T cell receptor (beta chain) was sequenced within a study of vaccination effects on CD4 cells after COVID-19. Study-wide findings and caveats: Late post-vaccination, clones induced by infection and those induced by vaccine underwent marked clonal contraction.

For this clone: Its antigen remains unidentified.

Subsequent to roughly 10 days of culture, CD4+ T cells were isolated. Trimming took 2 bases from V and 2 from J; bases not matched to a gene: 24. Per germline, CDR1 MRHNA and CDR2 SNTAGT. The CDR3 is 22 amino acids. Profiling relied on immunoSEQ multiplex PCR, and the TCRdb table lists in-frame clones only, not all of them. The sample yields 40,000 or so clones, 65% to 75% seen once. The TCR comes from a human donor who received a COVID-19 vaccine. The specimen was CD4+ T cells from PBMCs cultured without peptide, collected before COVID-19 vaccination. The rearrangement joins TRBV6-4 to TRBJ1-5, with TRBD1 matching 7 bases. The CDR3 nucleotides read TGTGCCAGCAGTGACGGATCCGGGACAGTTTCTATATACCTAAGGGGCAATCAGCCCCAGCATTTT. Encoded protein: CASSDGSGTVSIYLRGNQPQHF.